This T cell receptor (beta chain) was recovered during a study of T cell responses to AZD1222 COVID-19 vaccine. Sequencing was performed with immunoSEQ multiplex PCR; in TCRdb, only in-frame clones are kept and a portion is missing. The sample carries roughly 120,000 clones, roughly nine tenths recorded once. This sample comprised peripheral blood, obtained 28 days after the second AZD1222 dose. The clonotype comes from an adult who received the AZD1222 COVID-19 vaccine.

The CDR3 DNA follows: TGTGCCAGCAGGGTTGGACTAGCGGGAATAGGAGATACGCAGTATTTT. Protein product: CASRVGLAGIGDTQYF. This rearrangement joins TRBV5-4 to TRBJ2-3, with 12 bases identical to TRBD2. With V trimmed by 5 bases and J by 5 bases, 9 bases remained unmatched. Germline CDR1 SGHNT, CDR2 YYREEE (reference sequence). The CDR3 is 16 amino acids.